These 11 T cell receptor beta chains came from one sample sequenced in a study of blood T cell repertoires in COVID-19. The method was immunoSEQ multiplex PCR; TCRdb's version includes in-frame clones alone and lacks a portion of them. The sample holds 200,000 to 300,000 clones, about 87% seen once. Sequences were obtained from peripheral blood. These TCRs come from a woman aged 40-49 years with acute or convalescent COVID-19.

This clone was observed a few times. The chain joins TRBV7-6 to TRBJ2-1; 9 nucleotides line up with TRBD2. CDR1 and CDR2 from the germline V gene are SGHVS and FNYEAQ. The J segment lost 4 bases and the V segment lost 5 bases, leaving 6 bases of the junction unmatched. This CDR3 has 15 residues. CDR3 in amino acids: CASSPTSGRYNEQFF. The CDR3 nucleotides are TGTGCCAGCAGCCCTACTAGCGGGCGGTACAATGAGCAGTTCTTC.

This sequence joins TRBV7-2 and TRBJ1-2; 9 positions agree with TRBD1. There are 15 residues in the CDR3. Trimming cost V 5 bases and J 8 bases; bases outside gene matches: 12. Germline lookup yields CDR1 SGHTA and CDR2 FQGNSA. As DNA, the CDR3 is TGTGCCAGCAGCCCCCAGGGACAGGGCCGAATAGGCTACACCTTC. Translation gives CASSPQGQGRIGYTF.

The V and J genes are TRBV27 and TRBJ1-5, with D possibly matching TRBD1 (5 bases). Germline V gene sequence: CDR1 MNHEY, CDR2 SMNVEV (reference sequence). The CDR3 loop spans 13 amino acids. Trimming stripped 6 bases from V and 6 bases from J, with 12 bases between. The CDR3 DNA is TGTGCCAGCAGACCGGGGGACGGTCAGCCCCAGCATTTT. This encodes CASRPGDGQPQHF.

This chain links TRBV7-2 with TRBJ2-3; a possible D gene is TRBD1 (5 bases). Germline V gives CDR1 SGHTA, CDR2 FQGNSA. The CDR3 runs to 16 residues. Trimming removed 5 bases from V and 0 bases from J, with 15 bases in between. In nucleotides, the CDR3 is TGTGCCAGCAGCAAGCAGGGCCTGACTAGCACAGATACGCAGTATTTT. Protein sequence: CASSKQGLTSTDTQYF.

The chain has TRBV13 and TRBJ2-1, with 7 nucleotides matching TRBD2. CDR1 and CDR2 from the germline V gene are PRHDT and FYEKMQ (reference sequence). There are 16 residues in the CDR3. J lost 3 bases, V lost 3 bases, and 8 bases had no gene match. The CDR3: CASSFTQRGDYNEQFF. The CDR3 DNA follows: TGTGCCAGCAGCTTCACTCAGCGGGGCGACTACAATGAGCAGTTCTTC.

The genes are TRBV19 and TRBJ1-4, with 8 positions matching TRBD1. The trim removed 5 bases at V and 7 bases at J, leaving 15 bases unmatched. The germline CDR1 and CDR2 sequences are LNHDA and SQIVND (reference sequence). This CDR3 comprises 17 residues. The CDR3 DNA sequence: TGTGCCAGTAGTGACACCGTCCACCAGGGGGCGCGTGAAAAACTGTTTTTT. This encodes CASSDTVHQGAREKLFF.

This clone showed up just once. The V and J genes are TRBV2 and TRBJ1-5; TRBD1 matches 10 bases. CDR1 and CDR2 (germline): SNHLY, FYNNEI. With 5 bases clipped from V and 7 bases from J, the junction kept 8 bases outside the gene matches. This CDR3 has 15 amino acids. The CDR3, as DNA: TGTGCCAGCAGTCCCCGGGACAGGGGCAGGCAGCCCCAGCATTTT. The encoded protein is CASSPRDRGRQPQHF.

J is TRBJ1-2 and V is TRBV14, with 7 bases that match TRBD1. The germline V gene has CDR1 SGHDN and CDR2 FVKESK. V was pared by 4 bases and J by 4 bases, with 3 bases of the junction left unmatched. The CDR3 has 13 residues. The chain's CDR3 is CASSRQGSYGYTF. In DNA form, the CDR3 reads TGTGCCAGCAGCCGACAGGGATCCTATGGCTACACCTTC.

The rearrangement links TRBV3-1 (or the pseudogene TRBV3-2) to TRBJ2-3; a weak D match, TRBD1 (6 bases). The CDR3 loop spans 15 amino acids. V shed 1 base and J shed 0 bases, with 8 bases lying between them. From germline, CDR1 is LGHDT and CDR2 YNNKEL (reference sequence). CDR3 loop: CASSQGTASTDTQYF. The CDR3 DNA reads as TGTGCCAGCAGCCAAGGGACAGCGAGCACAGATACGCAGTATTTT.

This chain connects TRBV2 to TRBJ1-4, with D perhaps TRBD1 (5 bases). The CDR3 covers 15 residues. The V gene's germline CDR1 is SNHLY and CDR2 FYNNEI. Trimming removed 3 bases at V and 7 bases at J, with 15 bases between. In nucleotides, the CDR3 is TGTGCCAGCAGTGACATGGGGGGTTTGAGTGAAAAACTGTTTTTT. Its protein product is CASSDMGGLSEKLFF.

The CDR3 reads CASSLASGLYSTDTQYF. The CDR3 DNA reads as TGTGCCAGCAGCTTAGCTAGCGGGTTATATAGCACAGATACGCAGTATTTT. The chain recombines TRBV7-9 with TRBJ2-3; 7 bases fit TRBD2. Germline V gene data show CDR1 as SEHNR and CDR2 as FQNEAQ (reference sequence). The trim removed 0 bases at V and 0 bases at J, leaving 6 bases unmatched. This CDR3 has 17 residues.